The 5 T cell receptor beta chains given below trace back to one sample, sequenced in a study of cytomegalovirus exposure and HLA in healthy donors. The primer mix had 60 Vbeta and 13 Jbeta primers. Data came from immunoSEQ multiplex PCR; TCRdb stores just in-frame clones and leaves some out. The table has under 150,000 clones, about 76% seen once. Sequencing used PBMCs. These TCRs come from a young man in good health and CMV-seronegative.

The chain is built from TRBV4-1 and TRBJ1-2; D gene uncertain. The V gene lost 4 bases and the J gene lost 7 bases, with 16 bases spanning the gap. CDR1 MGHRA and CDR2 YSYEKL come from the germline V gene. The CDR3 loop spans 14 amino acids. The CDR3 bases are TGCGCCAGCAGCCGCCAGGTTTGGGCCGCTGGCTACACCTTC. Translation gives CASSRQVWAAGYTF.

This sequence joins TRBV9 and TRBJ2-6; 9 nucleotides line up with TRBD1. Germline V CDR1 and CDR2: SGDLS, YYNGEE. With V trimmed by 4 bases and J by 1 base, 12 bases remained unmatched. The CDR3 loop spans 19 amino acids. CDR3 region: CASSQSGQGPESGANVLTF. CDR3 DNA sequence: TGTGCCAGCAGCCAATCGGGACAGGGACCCGAATCTGGGGCCAACGTCCTGACTTTC.

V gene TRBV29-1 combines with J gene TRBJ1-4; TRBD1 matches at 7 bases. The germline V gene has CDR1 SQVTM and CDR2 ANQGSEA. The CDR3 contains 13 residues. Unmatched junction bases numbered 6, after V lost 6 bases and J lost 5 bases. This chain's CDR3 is CSVGDSPNEKLFF. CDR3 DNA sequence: TGCAGCGTAGGGGACAGTCCAAATGAAAAACTGTTTTTT.

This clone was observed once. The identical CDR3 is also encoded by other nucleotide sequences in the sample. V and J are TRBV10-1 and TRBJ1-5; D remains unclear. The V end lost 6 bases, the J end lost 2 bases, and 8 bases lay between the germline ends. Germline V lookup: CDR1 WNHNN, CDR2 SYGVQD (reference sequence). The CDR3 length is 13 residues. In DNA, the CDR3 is TGCGCCAGCAGGGGAGGAGGCAATCAGCCCCAGCATTTT. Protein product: CASRGGGNQPQHF.

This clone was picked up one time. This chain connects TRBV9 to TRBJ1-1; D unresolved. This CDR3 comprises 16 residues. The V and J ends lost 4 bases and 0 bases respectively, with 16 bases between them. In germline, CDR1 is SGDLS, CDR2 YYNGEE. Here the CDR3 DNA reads TGTGCCAGCAGCACCCATCGTGACACTTTGAACACTGAAGCTTTCTTT. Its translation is CASSTHRDTLNTEAFF.